The present T cell receptor beta chain was sequenced within a study of shared T cell receptors in the human thymus. The method was immunoSEQ multiplex PCR; TCRdb's version includes in-frame clones alone and lacks a portion of them. The table shows about 610,000 clones, with roughly 90% occurring only once. The V gene lost 0 bases and the J gene lost 11 bases, with 10 bases spanning the gap. The length of the CDR3 is 11 residues. Germline V gene lookup returns CDR1 DFQATT and CDR2 SNEGSKA (reference sequence). These data are also associated with another study on human thymus T cells. As that study records: The people who donated were healthy Finnish babies having corrective surgery for congenital heart defects. Repertoires from thymus and blood appeared to show biased V and J gene usage.

Material: thymocytes. This chain links TRBV20-1 with TRBJ2-5, with D possibly matching TRBD2 (6 bases). The clonotype comes from a boy in the first two years of life with a congenital heart defect. DNA for the CDR3: TGCAGTGCTAGAGATAGGAGGGAGCAGTACTTC. Amino acids: CSARDRREQYF.